Listed below are T cell receptor beta chains from one sample, sequenced in a study of early T cells in non-severe SARS-CoV-2 infection. TCRdb redid the calling of the 5' RACE reads with MiXCR, one entry per CDR3 protein. The profile shows more than 50,000 distinct CDR3 sequences, 9.5% to 15% of them singletons. Sample: whole blood. These receptors all stem from an adult who was a healthcare worker with PCR-confirmed SARS-CoV-2 infection or an uninfected control (not recorded which). Both conserved end residues are part of each CDR3. D genes are given only for firm matches.

D gene,V gene,CDR3 protein
-,TRBV20-1,CSAERQESGQYF
TRBD2,TRBV19,CASSIVLNLGRGGVSYNEQFF
TRBD1,TRBV4-1,CASSPKDPTGRRSPLHF
-,TRBV2,CASTPRLRREQYF
TRBD1,TRBV15,CATSRDERGTGDGYTF
-,TRBV9,CASSPWTSYNEQFF
-,TRBV28,CASRLDTSSYNEQFF
-,TRBV7-7,CASSSGGAGSPLHF
TRBD1,TRBV12-3/TRBV12-4,CASSRGQGQETQYF
-,TRBV4-1,CASSQDFLESYQETQYF
-,TRBV7-2,CASSLTGIPGELFF
-,TRBV20-1,CSARVGGLAYNEQFF
TRBD2,TRBV20-1,CSAQKGAGVTYEQYF
-,TRBV7-2,CASSFTGFNSPLHF
-,TRBV5-1,CASSLLGTEAFF
-,TRBV28,CASSLAGRSNQPQHF
TRBD1,TRBV20-1,CSARLRQGGEKLFF
-,TRBV6-6,CASSYSMLGQLGTDTQYF
TRBD1,TRBV6-1,CASSETGQGIYEQYF
-,TRBV25-1,CASAADRSSGNTIYF
-,TRBV7-9,CASRSVGTVDSPLHF
TRBD2,TRBV11-2,CASSHYRGVPDNEQFF
-,TRBV7-9,CASSLSTESQGYTF
-,TRBV29-1,CSVDVWNGGPSYEQYF
-,TRBV19,CASRNRNTEAFF
TRBD2,TRBV7-2,CASSSSSGGAFEQFF
-,TRBV29-1,CSALPGGKAGYTF
-,TRBV5-8,CASSLVPGLPREQYF
TRBD2,TRBV7-3,CASSSPGSGRLFF
-,TRBV25-1,CASSSPGTAGYKQYF
-,TRBV4-3,CASSQAQATDTQYF
-,TRBV24-1,CATSDLPTGELFF